This T cell receptor (beta chain) was found in a study of radiation and T cells in renal cell carcinoma. On the study more broadly: Nephrectomy followed 15 Gy stereotactic body radiation by 4 weeks. Points from the study as a whole: From baseline, blood top tumor clonotypes peaked at 2 weeks post-radiation.

The CDR3 is 15 amino acids. Trimming cost V 6 bases and J 7 bases; bases outside gene matches: 11. Germline V CDR1 and CDR2: LNHDA, SQIVND (reference sequence). Time point noted: baseline pretreatment blood. Treatment of the sample: 15 Gy SBRT to primary tumor, nephrectomy 4 weeks later. Clear cell pathology was present in this patient's renal cell carcinoma. This clone was observed a handful of times. Antigen: not known. Assay used: immunoSEQ multiplex PCR; TCRdb lists only in-frame clones, some missing. The table records approximately 120,000 clones, around 80% of them present only once. This sequence joins TRBV19 and TRBJ2-1; 8 bases line up with TRBD1. Sequencing was performed on blood, taken from a patient whose treatment included radiotherapy and nephrectomy. The receptor comes from an older woman with renal cell carcinoma. In nucleotides, the CDR3 is TGTGCCAGTAGGTTGGGGCAGGGGGCAAGAAATGAGCAGTTCTTC. The encoded protein is CASRLGQGARNEQFF. The variable domain in full, completed from reference TRBV19 and TRBJ2-1, reads DGGITQSPKYLFRKEGQNVTLSCEQNLNHDAMYWYRQDPGQGLRLIYYSQIVNDFQKGDIAEGYSVSREKKESFPLTVTSAQKNPTAFYLCASRLGQGARNEQFFGPGTRLTVL.